One TCR beta chain is described in this entry. V was pared by 3 bases and J by 4 bases, with 6 bases of the junction left unmatched. The CDR3 is 15 residues long. Per germline, CDR1 MRHNA and CDR2 SNTAGT. The data were obtained in a study of OX40 agonist ivuxolimab in advanced cancers. The protocol was immunoSEQ multiplex PCR, while the TCRdb copy is restricted to in-frame clones and leaves out a portion. The sample holds tens of thousands of clones, roughly nine tenths seen once. This specimen consisted of CD4+ or CD8+ T cells sorted from blood, obtained in a trial of the OX40 agonist ivuxolimab. The origin of this receptor is an adult with an advanced solid tumor such as melanoma, head and neck, liver or kidney cancer. The chain has TRBV6-4 and TRBJ2-3; 8 bases are shared with TRBD2. The CDR3 bases are TGTGCCAGCAGTGAGACGGGGGGGGAGGCAGATACGCAGTATTTT. Translating gives CASSETGGEADTQYF.